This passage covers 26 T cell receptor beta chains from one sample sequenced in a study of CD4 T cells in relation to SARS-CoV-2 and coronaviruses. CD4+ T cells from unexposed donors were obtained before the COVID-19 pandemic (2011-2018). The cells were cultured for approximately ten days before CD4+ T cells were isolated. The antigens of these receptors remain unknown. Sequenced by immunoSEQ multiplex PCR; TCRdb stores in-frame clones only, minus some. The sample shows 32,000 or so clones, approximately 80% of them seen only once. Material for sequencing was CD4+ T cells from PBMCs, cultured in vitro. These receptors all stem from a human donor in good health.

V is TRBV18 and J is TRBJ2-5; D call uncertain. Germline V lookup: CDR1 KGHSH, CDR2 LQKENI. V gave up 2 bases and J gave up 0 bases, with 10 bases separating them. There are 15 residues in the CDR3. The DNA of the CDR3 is TGTGCCAGCTCACCATCTCTCACAGACCAAGAGACCCAGTACTTC. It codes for CASSPSLTDQETQYF.

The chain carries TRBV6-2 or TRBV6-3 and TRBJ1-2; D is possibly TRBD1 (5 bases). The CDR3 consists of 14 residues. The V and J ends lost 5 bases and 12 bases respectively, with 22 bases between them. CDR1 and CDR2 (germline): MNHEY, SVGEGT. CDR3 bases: TGTGCCAGCAGTGTAGCGGGGCGCGTGGACGGCCACACCTTC. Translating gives CASSVAGRVDGHTF.

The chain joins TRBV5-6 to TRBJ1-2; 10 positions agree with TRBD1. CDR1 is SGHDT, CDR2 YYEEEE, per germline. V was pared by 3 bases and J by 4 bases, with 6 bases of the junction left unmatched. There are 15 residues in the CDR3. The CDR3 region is CASSYDRGQGYGYTF. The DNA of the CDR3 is TGTGCCAGCAGCTATGACAGGGGGCAAGGCTATGGCTACACCTTC.

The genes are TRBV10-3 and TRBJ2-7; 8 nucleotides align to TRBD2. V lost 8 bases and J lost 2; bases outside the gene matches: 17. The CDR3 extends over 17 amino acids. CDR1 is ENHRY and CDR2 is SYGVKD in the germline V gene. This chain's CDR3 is CAIVAGPNPNTAYEQYF. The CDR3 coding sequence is TGTGCCATCGTAGCGGGGCCAAATCCCAATACCGCCTACGAGCAGTACTTC.

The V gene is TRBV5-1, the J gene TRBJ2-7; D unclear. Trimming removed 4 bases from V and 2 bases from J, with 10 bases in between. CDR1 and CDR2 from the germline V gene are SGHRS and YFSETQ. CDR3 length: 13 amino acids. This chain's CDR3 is CASSTDLTYEQYF. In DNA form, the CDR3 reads TGCGCCAGCAGCACGGACCTAACCTACGAGCAGTACTTC.

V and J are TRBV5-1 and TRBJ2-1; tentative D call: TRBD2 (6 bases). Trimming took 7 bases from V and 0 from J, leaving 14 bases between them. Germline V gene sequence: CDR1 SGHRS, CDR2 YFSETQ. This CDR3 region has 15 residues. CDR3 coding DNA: TGCGCCAGCCGAGGCCGGGAGCTCTCCTACAATGAGCAGTTCTTC. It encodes CASRGRELSYNEQFF.

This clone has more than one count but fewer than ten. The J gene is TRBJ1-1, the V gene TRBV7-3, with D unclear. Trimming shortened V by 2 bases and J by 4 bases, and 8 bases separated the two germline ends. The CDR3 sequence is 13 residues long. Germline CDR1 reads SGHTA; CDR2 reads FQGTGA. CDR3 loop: CASSLLIATEAFF. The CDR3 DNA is TGTGCCAGCAGCTTATTAATAGCCACTGAAGCTTTCTTT.

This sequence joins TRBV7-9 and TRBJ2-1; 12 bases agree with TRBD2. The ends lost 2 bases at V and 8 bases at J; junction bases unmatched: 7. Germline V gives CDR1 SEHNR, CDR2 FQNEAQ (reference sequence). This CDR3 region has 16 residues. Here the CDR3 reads CASSLFRTSGIHEQFF. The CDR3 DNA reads TGTGCCAGCAGCTTATTCCGGACTAGCGGGATCCATGAGCAGTTCTTC.

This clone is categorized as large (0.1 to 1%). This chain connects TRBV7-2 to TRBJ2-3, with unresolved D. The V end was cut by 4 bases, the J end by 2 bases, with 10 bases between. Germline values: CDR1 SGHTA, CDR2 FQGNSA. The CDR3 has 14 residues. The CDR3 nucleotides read TGTGCCAGCAGCTCGACGTCAGACACAGATACGCAGTATTTT. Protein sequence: CASSSTSDTDTQYF.

The CDR3 region has the DNA TGTGCCAGCAGTCTGTCACGGACAGCACCCTACGAGCAGTACTTC. Encoded protein: CASSLSRTAPYEQYF. V and J are TRBV6-5 and TRBJ2-7; possibly TRBD1 for D (6 bases). CDR3 length: 15 amino acids. Germline-derived CDR1 and CDR2 are MNHEY and SVGAGI. V shed 5 bases and J shed 2 bases, with 16 bases lying between them.

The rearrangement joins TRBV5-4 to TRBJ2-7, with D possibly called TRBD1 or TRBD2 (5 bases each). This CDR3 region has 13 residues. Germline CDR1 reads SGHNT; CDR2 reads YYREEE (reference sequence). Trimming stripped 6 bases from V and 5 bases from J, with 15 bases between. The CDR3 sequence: CASNWDPGDEQYF. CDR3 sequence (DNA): TGTGCCAGCAACTGGGACCCGGGTGACGAGCAGTACTTC.

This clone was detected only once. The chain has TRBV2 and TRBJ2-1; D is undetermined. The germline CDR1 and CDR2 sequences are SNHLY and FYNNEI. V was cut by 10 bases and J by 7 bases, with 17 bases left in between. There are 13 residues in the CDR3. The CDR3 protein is CATTGGGRNEQFF. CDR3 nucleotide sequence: TGTGCCACCACCGGCGGCGGTAGGAATGAGCAGTTCTTC.

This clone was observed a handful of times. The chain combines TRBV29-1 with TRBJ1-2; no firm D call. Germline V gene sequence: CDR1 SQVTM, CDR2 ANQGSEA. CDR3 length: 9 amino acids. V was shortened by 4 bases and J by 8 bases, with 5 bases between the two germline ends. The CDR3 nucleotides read TGCAGCGTTGTGGAAGGCTACACCTTC. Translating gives CSVVEGYTF.

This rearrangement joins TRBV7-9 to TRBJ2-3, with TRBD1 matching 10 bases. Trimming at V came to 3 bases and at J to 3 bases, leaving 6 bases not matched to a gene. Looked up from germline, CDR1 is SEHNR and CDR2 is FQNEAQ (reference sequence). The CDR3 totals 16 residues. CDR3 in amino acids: CASSFRDRGGTDTQYF. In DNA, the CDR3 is TGTGCCAGCAGCTTCCGGGACAGGGGTGGGACAGATACGCAGTATTTT.

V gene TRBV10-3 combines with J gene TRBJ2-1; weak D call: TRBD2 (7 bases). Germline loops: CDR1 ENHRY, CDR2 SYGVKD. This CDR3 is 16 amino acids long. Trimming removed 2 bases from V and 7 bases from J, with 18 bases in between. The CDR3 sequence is CAISEPRGGMGNEQFF. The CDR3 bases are TGTGCCATCAGTGAGCCGAGGGGGGGAATGGGGAATGAGCAGTTCTTC.

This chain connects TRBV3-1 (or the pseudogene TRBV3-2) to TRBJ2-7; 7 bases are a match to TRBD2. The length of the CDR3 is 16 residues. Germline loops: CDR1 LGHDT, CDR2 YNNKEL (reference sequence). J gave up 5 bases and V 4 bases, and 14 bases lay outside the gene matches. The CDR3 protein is CASSPFLAGAPNEQYF. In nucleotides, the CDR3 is TGTGCCAGCAGCCCGTTTCTCGCGGGAGCTCCCAACGAGCAGTACTTC.

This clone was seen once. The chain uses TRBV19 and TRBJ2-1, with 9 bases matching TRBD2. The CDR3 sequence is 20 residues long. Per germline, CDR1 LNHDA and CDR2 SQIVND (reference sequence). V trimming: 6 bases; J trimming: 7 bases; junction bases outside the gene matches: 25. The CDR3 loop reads CASSQGLQGSSAGGWNEQFF. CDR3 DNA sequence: TGTGCCAGTAGCCAAGGACTGCAGGGCAGCTCAGCGGGAGGTTGGAATGAGCAGTTCTTC.

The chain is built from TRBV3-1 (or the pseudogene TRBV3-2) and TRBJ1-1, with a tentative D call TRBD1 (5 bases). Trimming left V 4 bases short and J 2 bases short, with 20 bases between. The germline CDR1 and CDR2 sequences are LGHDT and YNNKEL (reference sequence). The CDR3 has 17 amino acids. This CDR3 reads CASSRPLSGRDNTEAFF. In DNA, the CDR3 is TGTGCCAGCAGCCGCCCACTTTCGGGCAGGGACAACACTGAAGCTTTCTTT.

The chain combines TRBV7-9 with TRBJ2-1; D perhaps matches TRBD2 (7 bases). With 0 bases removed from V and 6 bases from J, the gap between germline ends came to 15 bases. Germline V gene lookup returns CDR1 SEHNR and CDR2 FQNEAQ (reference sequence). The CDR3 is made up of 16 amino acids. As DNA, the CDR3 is TGTGCCAGCAGCTTAGCGGGGGGGCCGATAGGCAATGAGCAGTTCTTC. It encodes CASSLAGGPIGNEQFF.

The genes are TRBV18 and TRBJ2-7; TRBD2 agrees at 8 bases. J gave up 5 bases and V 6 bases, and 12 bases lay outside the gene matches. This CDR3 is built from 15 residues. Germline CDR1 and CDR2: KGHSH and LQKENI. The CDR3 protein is CASSPSAGVRNEQYF. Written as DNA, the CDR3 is TGTGCCAGCTCCCCATCAGCGGGGGTTAGGAACGAGCAGTACTTC.

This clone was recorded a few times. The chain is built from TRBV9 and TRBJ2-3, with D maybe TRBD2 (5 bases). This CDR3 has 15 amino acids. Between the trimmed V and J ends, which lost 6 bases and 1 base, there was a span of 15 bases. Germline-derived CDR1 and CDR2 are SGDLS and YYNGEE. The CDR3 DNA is TGTGCCAGCACCCCTTTCGGGGAGCGCACAGATACGCAGTATTTT. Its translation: CASTPFGERTDTQYF. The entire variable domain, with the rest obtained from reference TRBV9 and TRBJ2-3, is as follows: DSGVTQTPKHLITATGQRVTLRCSPRSGDLSVYWYQQSLDQGLQFLIQYYNGEERAKGNILERFSAQQFPDLHSELNLSSLELGDSALYFCASTPFGERTDTQYFGPGTRLTVL.

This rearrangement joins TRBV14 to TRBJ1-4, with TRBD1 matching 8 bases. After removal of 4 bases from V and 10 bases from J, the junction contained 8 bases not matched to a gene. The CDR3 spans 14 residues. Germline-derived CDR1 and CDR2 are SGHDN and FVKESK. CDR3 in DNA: TGTGCCAGCAGCCCGCGGACAGGGTTTGGAAAACTGTTTTTT. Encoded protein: CASSPRTGFGKLFF.

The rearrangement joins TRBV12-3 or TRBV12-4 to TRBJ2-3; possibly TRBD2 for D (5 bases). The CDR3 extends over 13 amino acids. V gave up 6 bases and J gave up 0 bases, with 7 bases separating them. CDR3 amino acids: CASRAASTDTQYF. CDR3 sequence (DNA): TGTGCCAGCAGAGCGGCTAGCACAGATACGCAGTATTTT.

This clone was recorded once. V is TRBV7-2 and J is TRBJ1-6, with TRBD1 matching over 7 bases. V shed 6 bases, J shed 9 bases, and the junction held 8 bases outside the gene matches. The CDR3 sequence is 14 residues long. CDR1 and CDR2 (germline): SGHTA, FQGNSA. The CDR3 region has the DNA TGTGCCAGCAGTCCCGGGACAGCGCCTTCACCCCTCCACTTT. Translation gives CASSPGTAPSPLHF.

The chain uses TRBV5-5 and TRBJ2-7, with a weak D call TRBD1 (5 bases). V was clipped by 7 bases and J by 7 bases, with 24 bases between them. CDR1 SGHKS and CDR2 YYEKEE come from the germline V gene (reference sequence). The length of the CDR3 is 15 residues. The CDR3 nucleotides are TGTGCCAGCTCAACGTGGACACCGCGCCCGGGTGAGCAGTACTTC. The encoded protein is CASSTWTPRPGEQYF.

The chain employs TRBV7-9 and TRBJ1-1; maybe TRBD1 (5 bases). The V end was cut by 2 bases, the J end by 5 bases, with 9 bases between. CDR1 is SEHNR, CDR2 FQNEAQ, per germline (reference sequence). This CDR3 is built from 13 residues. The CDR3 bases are TGTGCCAGCAGCTTATCAAGGACAACTGAAGCTTTCTTT. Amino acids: CASSLSRTTEAFF.